This is a list of T cell receptor beta chains from one sample in a study of early T cells in non-severe SARS-CoV-2 infection. One entry per CDR3 protein, called by TCRdb with MiXCR from the 5' RACE reads. The sample shows around 80,000 distinct CDR3 sequences, about 11% of them seen only once. The specimen comprised whole blood, sampled at baseline. These receptors originate from an adult who was a healthcare worker with PCR-confirmed SARS-CoV-2 infection or an uninfected control (not recorded which). Both conserved end residues are part of each CDR3. D genes are given only for firm matches. The listing skips clone size in some rows; elsewhere it reads once, few, many or a size class.

>.|TRBV12-5|TRBD1|TRBJ1-1
TGTGCTAGTGGTTTCGACAGGGGCTTGGGAACTGAAGCTTTCTTT
CASGFDRGLGTEAFF
>few|TRBV5-4|.|TRBJ1-2
TGTGCCAGCAGCTTGGACGGGGAGAGGGGCTACACCTTC
CASSLDGERGYTF
>few|TRBV10-3|TRBD1|TRBJ1-4
TGTGCCATCAGTGGGTCCAGGGGACAGGGGGAAGAAAAACTGTTTTTT
CAISGSRGQGEEKLFF
>few|TRBV18|.|TRBJ2-2
TGTGCCAGCTCACCACCTCCAGGGACCGGGGAGCTGTTTTTT
CASSPPPGTGELFF
>few|TRBV18|.|TRBJ1-3
TGTGCCAGCTCCTTAAAAGGACAGTCCTCTAGAAACACCATATATTTT
CASSLKGQSSRNTIYF
>.|TRBV7-2|.|TRBJ1-2
TGTGCCAGCAGCTTAGGGCTGGGACCTAACTATGGCTACACCTTC
CASSLGLGPNYGYTF
>few|TRBV19|TRBD1|TRBJ2-7
TGTGCCAGTAGTATATTAGGACAGGGAGACGAGCAGTACTTC
CASSILGQGDEQYF
>.|TRBV28|.|TRBJ1-2
TGTGCCAGCAGTCCTATCAGGGAAAACTATGGCTACACCTTC
CASSPIRENYGYTF
>many|TRBV28|TRBD2|TRBJ2-3
TGTGCCAGCAGTTTGAGCGGGGGGGCTAGCACAGATACGCAGTATTTT
CASSLSGGASTDTQYF
>few|TRBV6-1|TRBD1|TRBJ2-1
TGTGCCAGCAGTGCCTGGGACAGGGGGGTTCAAGATAGTGAGCAGTTCTTC
CASSAWDRGVQDSEQFF
>many|TRBV3-1|.|TRBJ1-1
TGTGCCAGCAGCCAAAGACCAGGGATCCACCCTAACACTGAAGCTTTCTTT
CASSQRPGIHPNTEAFF
>few|TRBV2|.|TRBJ1-1
TGTGCCACGACACTGAACACTGAAGCTTTCTTT
CATTLNTEAFF
>.|TRBV12-3/TRBV12-4|.|TRBJ1-1
TGTGCCAGCAGTTTTGGGACGGTGGGCACTGAAGCTTTCTTT
CASSFGTVGTEAFF
>.|TRBV20-1|.|TRBJ2-7
TGCAGTGCTACCCCGGGGCCCAGGGGATACGAGCAGTACTTC
CSATPGPRGYEQYF
>.|TRBV29-1|.|TRBJ2-3
TGCAGCGTTGGAACTACGGGCACAGATACGCAGTATTTT
CSVGTTGTDTQYF
>few|TRBV29-1|.|TRBJ1-2
TGCAGCACTGTGGGTGGGGAAGGAGCTAACTATGGCTACACCTTC
CSTVGGEGANYGYTF
>many|TRBV2|.|TRBJ1-2
TGTGCCAGCAGTGAAGGGCCTTATGGCTACACCTTC
CASSEGPYGYTF
>few|TRBV7-2|TRBD1|TRBJ2-1
TGTGCCAGCAGCTCCTATACACAGGGGGGTAATGAGCAGTTCTTC
CASSSYTQGGNEQFF